This T cell receptor beta chain emerged from a study of T-cell reconstitution after alpha-beta-depleted transplantation in children. Findings and caveats of the study: The origin of high day-60 TCRbeta diversity in some patients lay in surviving recipient T cells and thymic progenitors. At the one-year point after transplant, T-cell counts and TCRbeta diversity were found to come mostly from T cells that had been newly produced. Where alpha-beta T cells came from about two months after transplant was reportedly several hundred expanded graft clones.

Germline CDR1 is MGHRA and CDR2 is YSYEKL. The length of the CDR3 is 20 residues. Unmatched junction bases numbered 23, after V lost 3 bases and J lost 5 bases. Unique molecular identifiers were incorporated when the TCRbeta library was constructed. TCRdb itself ran the PCR reads through MiXCR, one entry per CDR3 protein. Of roughly 200,000 distinct CDR3 sequences listed, 7% to 9% are singletons. This clonotype appeared many times. Its specificity is unknown. The sample in question was PBMCs, mostly from graft donor cells, obtained 360 days after TCRalphabeta/CD19-depleted stem cell transplant. This clonotype was obtained from a male patient aged 2 to 10 who had a stem cell transplant for acute myeloid leukemia, so the T cells may come from the graft donor. The rearrangement joins TRBV4-1 to TRBJ2-3, with 7 bases fitting TRBD1. The DNA for the CDR3 is TGCGCCAGCAGCCACGGCCCCCATCGCCCTCCCAAGACAGGGTTAGATACGCAGTATTTT. Its translation: CASSHGPHRPPKTGLDTQYF.